This TCR beta chain stems from a study of T-cell memory formation after mild COVID-19. About the study: TCR clusters showed largely donor specificity.

V lost 4 bases and J 0 bases, leaving 13 bases between the germline ends. This CDR3 is built from 15 residues. The germline V gene encodes CDR1 MNHEY and CDR2 SVGAGI. TCRdb reanalysed the 5' RACE reads using MiXCR and keeps one entry per CDR3 protein. The data show 150,000 to 200,000 distinct CDR3 sequences, less than 40% seen once. Regarding the study as a whole: Pre-infection memory showed some responding clones, and this suggested that cross-reactive memory joined. CD4+ bias marked clones expanding day 15 to 37, unlike balanced contracting clones.

This clonotype appeared a few times. Its antigen is not identified. The sequenced sample was PBMCs or a T cell subset sorted from them (not recorded which). The rearrangement links TRBV6-5 to TRBJ2-7; D gene ambiguous. The sequence was collected from an adult woman who had mild COVID-19 (a few samples of this study predate the infection). Cell type and time point are not known. CDR3: CASSSGRYSSYEQYF. As DNA, the CDR3 is TGTGCCAGCAGTTCCGGACGGTATAGCTCCTACGAGCAGTACTTC.